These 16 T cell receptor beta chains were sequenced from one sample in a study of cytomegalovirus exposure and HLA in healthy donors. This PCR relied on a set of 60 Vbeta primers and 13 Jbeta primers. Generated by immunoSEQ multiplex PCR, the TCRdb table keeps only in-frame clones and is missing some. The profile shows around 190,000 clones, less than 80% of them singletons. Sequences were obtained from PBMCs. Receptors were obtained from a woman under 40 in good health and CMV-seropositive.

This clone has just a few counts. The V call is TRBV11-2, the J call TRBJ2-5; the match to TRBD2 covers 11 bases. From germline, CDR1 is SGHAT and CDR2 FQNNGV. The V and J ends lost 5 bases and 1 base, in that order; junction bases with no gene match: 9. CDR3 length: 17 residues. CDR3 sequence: CASSPSTGTSGQETQYF. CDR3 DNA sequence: TGTGCCAGCAGCCCGTCGACCGGGACTAGCGGCCAAGAGACCCAGTACTTC.

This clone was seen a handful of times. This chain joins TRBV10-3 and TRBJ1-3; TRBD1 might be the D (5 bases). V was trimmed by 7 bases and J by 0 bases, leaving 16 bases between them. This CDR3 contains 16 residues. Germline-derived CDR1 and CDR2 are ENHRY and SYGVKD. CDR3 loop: CAIKGRGVNSGNTIYF. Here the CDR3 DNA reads TGTGCCATCAAGGGGCGCGGGGTCAACTCTGGAAACACCATATATTTT.

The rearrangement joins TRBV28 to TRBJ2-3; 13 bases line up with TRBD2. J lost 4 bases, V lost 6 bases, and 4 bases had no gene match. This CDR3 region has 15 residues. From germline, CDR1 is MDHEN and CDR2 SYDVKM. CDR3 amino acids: CASSQLAGGADTQYF. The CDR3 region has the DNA TGTGCCAGCAGCCAACTAGCGGGAGGGGCAGATACGCAGTATTTT.

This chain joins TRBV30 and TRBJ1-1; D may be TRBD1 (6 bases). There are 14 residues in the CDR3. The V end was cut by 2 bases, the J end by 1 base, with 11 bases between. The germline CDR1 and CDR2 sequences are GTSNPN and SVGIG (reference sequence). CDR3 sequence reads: CAWSLRGGNTEAFF. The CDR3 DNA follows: TGTGCCTGGAGTTTAAGGGGGGGGAACACTGAAGCTTTCTTT.

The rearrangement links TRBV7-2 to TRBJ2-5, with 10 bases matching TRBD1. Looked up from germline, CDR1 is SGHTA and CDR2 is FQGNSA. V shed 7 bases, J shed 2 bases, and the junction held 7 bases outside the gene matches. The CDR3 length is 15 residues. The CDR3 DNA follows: TGTGCCAGCACAAGGGACAGGGGTAGACAAGAGACCCAGTACTTC. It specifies CASTRDRGRQETQYF. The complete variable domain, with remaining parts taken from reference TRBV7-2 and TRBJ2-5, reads GAGVSQSPSNKVTEKGKDVELRCDPISGHTALYWYRQSLGQGLEFLIYFQGNSAPDKSGLPSDRFSAERTGGSVSTLTIQRTQQEDSAVYLCASTRDRGRQETQYFGPGTRLLVL.

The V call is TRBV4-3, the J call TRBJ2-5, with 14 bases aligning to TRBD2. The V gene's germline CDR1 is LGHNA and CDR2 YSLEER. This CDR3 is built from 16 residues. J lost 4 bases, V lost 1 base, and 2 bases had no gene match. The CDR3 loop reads CASSQGGLAGGETQYF. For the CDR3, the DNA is TGCGCCAGCAGCCAAGGTGGACTAGCGGGGGGAGAGACCCAGTACTTC.

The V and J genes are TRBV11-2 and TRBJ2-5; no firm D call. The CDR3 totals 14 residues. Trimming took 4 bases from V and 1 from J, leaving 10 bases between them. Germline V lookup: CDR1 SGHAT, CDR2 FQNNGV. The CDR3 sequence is CASSSAGVQETQYF. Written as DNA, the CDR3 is TGTGCCAGCAGCTCGGCCGGAGTCCAAGAGACCCAGTACTTC.

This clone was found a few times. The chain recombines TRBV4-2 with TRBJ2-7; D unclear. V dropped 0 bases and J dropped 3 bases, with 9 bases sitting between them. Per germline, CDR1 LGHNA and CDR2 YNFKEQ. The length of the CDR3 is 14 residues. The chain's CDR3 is CASSQDNSNYEQYF. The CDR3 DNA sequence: TGTGCCAGCAGCCAAGATAACAGCAACTACGAGCAGTACTTC.

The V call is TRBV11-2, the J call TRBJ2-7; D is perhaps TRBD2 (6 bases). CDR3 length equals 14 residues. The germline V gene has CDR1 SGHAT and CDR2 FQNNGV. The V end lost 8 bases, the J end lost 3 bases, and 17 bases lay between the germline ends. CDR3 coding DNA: TGTGCCAGCTCCTTGGGACTTCTACTCTACGAGCAGTACTTC. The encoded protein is CASSLGLLLYEQYF.

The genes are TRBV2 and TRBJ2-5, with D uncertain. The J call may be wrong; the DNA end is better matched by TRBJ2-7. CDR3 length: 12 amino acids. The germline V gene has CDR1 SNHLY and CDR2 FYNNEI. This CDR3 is CASSETLYEQYF. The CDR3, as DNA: TGTGCCAGCAGTGAAACTCTTTACGAGCAGTACTTC.

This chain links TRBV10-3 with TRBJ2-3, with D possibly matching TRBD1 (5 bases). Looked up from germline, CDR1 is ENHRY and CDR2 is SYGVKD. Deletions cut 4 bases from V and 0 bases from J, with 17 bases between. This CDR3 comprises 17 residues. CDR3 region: CAISARAYTFSTDTQYF. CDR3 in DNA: TGTGCCATCAGTGCCAGGGCCTATACCTTTAGCACAGATACGCAGTATTTT.

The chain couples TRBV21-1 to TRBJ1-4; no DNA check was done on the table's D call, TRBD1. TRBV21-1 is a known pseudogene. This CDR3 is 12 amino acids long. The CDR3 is CASSLQTGLTSF. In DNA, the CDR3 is TGTGCCAGCAGCTTACAGACAGGGCTCACCTCTTTT.

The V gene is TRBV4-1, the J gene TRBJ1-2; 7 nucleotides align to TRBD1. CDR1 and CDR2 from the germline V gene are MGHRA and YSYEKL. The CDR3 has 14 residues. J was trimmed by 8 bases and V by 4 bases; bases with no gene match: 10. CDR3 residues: CASSPVDREYGYTF. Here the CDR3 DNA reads TGCGCCAGCAGCCCGGTCGACAGGGAGTACGGCTACACCTTC.

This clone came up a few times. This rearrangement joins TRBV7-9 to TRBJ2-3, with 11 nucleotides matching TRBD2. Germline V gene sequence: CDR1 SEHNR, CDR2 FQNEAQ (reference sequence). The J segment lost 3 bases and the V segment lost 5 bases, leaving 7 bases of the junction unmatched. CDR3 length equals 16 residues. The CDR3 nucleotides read TGTGCCAGCAGCCCAGATAGCGGGGGGGCGACAGATACGCAGTATTTT. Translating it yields CASSPDSGGATDTQYF.

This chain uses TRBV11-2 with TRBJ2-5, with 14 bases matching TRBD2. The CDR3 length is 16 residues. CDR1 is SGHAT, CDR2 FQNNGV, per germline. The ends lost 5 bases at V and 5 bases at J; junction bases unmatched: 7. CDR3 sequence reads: CASSGGTSGSVETQYF. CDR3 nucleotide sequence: TGTGCCAGCAGCGGAGGGACTAGCGGGAGTGTGGAGACCCAGTACTTC. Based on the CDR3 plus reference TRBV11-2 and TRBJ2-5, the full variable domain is EAGVAQSPRYKIIEKRQSVAFWCNPISGHATLYWYQQILGQGPKLLIQFQNNGVVDDSQLPKDRFSAERLKGVDSTLKIQPAKLEDSAVYLCASSGGTSGSVETQYFGPGTRLLVL.

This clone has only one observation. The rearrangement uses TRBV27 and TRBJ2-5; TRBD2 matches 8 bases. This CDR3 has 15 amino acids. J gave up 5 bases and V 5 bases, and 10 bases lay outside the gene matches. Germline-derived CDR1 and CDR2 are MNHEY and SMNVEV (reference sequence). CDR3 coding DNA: TGTGCCAGCAGTACTCTAGCGGGTACGGGGGAGACCCAGTACTTC. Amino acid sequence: CASSTLAGTGETQYF.